These 4 T cell receptor beta chains were all obtained from the same sample, sequenced in a study of OX40 agonist ivuxolimab in advanced cancers. Clones were sequenced by immunoSEQ multiplex PCR, and TCRdb holds only the in-frame ones, with some missing. The data contain tens of thousands of clones, around nine tenths of them seen just once; the ten biggest clones take up about 4.3%. The sample here was CD4+ or CD8+ T cells sorted from blood, taken in a trial of the OX40 agonist ivuxolimab. The source of these receptors is an adult with an advanced solid tumor such as melanoma, head and neck, liver or kidney cancer.

The chain is built from TRBV19 and TRBJ2-1; D possibly corresponds to TRBD1 (5 bases). Germline assignment: CDR1 LNHDA and CDR2 SQIVND (reference sequence). Trimming cost V 6 bases and J 1 base, with 10 bases left between them. The CDR3 covers 14 residues. CDR3 DNA: TGTGCCAGTAGACTGCAGGGATCCTACAATGAGCAGTTCTTC. This encodes CASRLQGSYNEQFF.

The J gene is TRBJ1-1, the V gene TRBV7-6, with a weak D call TRBD1 (5 bases). Germline CDR1 SGHVS, CDR2 FNYEAQ. V gave up 4 bases and J gave up 4 bases, with 10 bases separating them. The CDR3 covers 13 residues. The CDR3 spells CASSSDKGTEAFF. Here the CDR3 DNA reads TGTGCCAGCAGCTCGGACAAAGGCACTGAAGCTTTCTTT.

The rearrangement links TRBV11-3 to TRBJ2-1, with TRBD2 as a possible D gene (5 bases). Germline values: CDR1 SGHNT, CDR2 YENEEA. The CDR3 loop spans 15 amino acids. Trimming took 5 bases from V and 2 from J, leaving 13 bases between them. CDR3 coding DNA: TGTGCCAGCAGCGAAGGCGGGCAGGCCTACAATGAGCAGTTCTTC. This gives the protein CASSEGGQAYNEQFF.

The chain uses TRBV28 and TRBJ1-1, with TRBD1 identical over 7 bases. The CDR3 extends over 14 amino acids. The V gene's germline CDR1 is MDHEN and CDR2 SYDVKM. V gave up 5 bases and J gave up 3 bases; unmatched junction bases: 6. In nucleotides, the CDR3 is TGTGCCAGCAGTAACAGGGGTGCGTACACTGAAGCTTTCTTT. Protein sequence: CASSNRGAYTEAFF.